This T cell receptor beta chain is from a study of T cells in localized non-small cell lung cancer. The germline gives CDR1 WSHSY, CDR2 SAAADI. V lost 10 bases, J lost 5 bases, and 23 bases lay in between. The CDR3 is 15 amino acids. Data came from immunoSEQ multiplex PCR; TCRdb stores just in-frame clones and leaves some out. Of tens of thousands of clones in the sample, 91% were seen once. For this clone: What it recognizes is unknown.

General observations from the study: Sequencing was restricted to one tumor region; therefore, heterogeneity remains possible. Adjacent lung was found to contain a median about 62 of the top 100 tumor clones. With higher T cell density in blood came longer overall survival.

The rearrangement uses TRBV10-2 and TRBJ1-1, with D maybe TRBD1 (6 bases). The starting material was PBMCs, obtained before any cancer treatment. The clonotype originates from a woman aged 40-69 years with stage II lung adenocarcinoma. Here the CDR3 reads CAIHPRPGGGTEAFF. The CDR3 nucleotides read TGCGCCATCCATCCCAGGCCCGGAGGGGGTACTGAAGCTTTCTTT.